The rows below give T cell receptor beta chains drawn from one sample of a study of T cells in Graves' hyperthyroidism and ophthalmopathy. Using its own MiXCR run on the multiplex PCR reads, TCRdb lists one record per CDR3 protein. The top ten clones hold about 50% of a sample with 500,000 to 550,000 distinct CDR3 sequences, about 20% of them seen once. Source material: blood. The receptors here all came from a man aged 35-49 years with Graves' ophthalmopathy. Each CDR3 is given with its conserved first and last residue. A D gene is named only where the DNA matches it firmly. Not every row has a clone size; where given, it reads once, few, many or a size class.

j_gene	d_gene	v_gene	abundance	CDR3nt	CDR3aa
TRBJ1-1	.	TRBV30	many	TGTGCCTGGGCGAAGAACACTGAAGCTTTCTTT	CAWAKNTEAFF
TRBJ2-2	.	TRBV12-3/TRBV12-4	.	TGTGCCTCCGGGACGCGGGTCACCGGGGAGCTGTTTTTT	CASGTRVTGELFF
TRBJ2-1	.	TRBV11-2	few	TGTGCCAGCAGCTTAAGCCCCTACAATGAGCAGTTCTTC	CASSLSPYNEQFF
TRBJ2-7	.	TRBV28	few	TGTGCCAGCAGTCCCGGCGGGGCCATCTCCTACGAGCAGTACTTC	CASSPGGAISYEQYF
TRBJ1-5	.	TRBV6-1	many	TGTGCCAGCAGTGCTAGGGCGCCCAATCAGCCCCAGCATTTT	CASSARAPNQPQHF
TRBJ2-3	.	TRBV27	few	TGTGCCAGCGAGGGTCGAGGGCGTGGAGGAGATACGCAGTATTTT	CASEGRGRGGDTQYF
TRBJ2-5	.	TRBV12-5	.	TGTGCTAGTGCCCCGGACACGTACCAAGAGACCCAGTACTTC	CASAPDTYQETQYF
TRBJ2-1	TRBD2	TRBV28	many	TGTGCCAGCAGTTCTGTAGCGGGAGGGCACAATGAGCAGTTCTTC	CASSSVAGGHNEQFF
TRBJ2-4	TRBD1	TRBV20-1	.	TGCAGTGCTACGGGACAGGTTAAAAACATTCAGTACTTC	CSATGQVKNIQYF
TRBJ2-5	TRBD2	TRBV4-3	.	TGCGCCAGCAGCGGGAGGGCGGTAGTTGGACAAGAGACCCAGTACTTC	CASSGRAVVGQETQYF
TRBJ1-2	.	TRBV7-9	many	TGTGCCAGCAGTTTAAGTGGGGAACCGAACTATGGCTACACCTTC	CASSLSGEPNYGYTF
TRBJ2-7	.	TRBV20-1	many	TGCAGTGCTAGAGATCGATTACTCGGCTACGAGCAGTACTTC	CSARDRLLGYEQYF
TRBJ1-2	.	TRBV11-2	few	TGTGCCAGCAGCTTAGGGGACTTCTACACCTTC	CASSLGDFYTF
TRBJ2-3	TRBD2	TRBV6-1	many	TGTGCCTGCAGCGGGGCAAGCACAGATACGCAGTATTTT	CACSGASTDTQYF
TRBJ1-2	.	TRBV3-1	few	TGTGCCAGCAGCCAGATGTCTGTTAACTATGGCTACACCTTC	CASSQMSVNYGYTF
TRBJ2-1	TRBD1	TRBV28	many	TGTGCCAGCAGCCCCGGGACAGCATCTAATGAGCAGTTCTTC	CASSPGTASNEQFF
TRBJ2-1	TRBD2	TRBV24-1	.	TGTGCCACCAGTGATCAGTCTAGCGGGCCATCCTACAATGAGCAGTTCTTC	CATSDQSSGPSYNEQFF
TRBJ2-3	TRBD2	TRBV20-1	.	TGCAGTGCTGACGCCCCTAGCGGGAGCACAGATACGCAGTATTTT	CSADAPSGSTDTQYF
TRBJ2-7	.	TRBV6-5	.	TGTGCCAGCAGTTACTCGGAACCAGCGGTATTCTCCTACGAGCAGTACTTC	CASSYSEPAVFSYEQYF
TRBJ2-1	.	TRBV14	few	TGTGCCAGCAGCCAAGGGATTTCCGAGCGGGCGTGGGACAATGAGCAGTTCTTC	CASSQGISERAWDNEQFF
TRBJ1-5	.	TRBV28	many	TGTGCCAGCAGTTCTGGCGGCCGGTTCTTCAATCAGCCCCAGCATTTT	CASSSGGRFFNQPQHF
TRBJ2-6	TRBD1	TRBV4-1	few	TGCGCCAGCAGCCCATCGCGGACAGGGGGGACCTCTGGGGCCAACGTCCTGACTTTC	CASSPSRTGGTSGANVLTF
TRBJ1-6	.	TRBV6-1	.	TGTGCCAGCAGCCCCAGGCTGGCGAATTCACCCCTCCACTTT	CASSPRLANSPLHF
TRBJ1-2	TRBD1	TRBV11-2	many	TGTGCCAGCAGCTTAGGATGGGACAGGAACTATGGCTACACCTTC	CASSLGWDRNYGYTF
TRBJ2-3	.	TRBV3-1	many	TGTGCCAGCAGCCAAGAAGAAGTTAGGACAGATACGCAGTATTTT	CASSQEEVRTDTQYF
TRBJ2-1	TRBD2	TRBV11-2	many	TGTGCCAGCAGCCCGACTAGCGGGAGAGGGCATGAGCAGTTCTTC	CASSPTSGRGHEQFF
TRBJ1-5	.	TRBV6-1	.	TGTGCCAGCAGCCCTTGGGGTGGGGGGAGTAGCAATCAGCCCCAGCATTTT	CASSPWGGGSSNQPQHF
TRBJ1-6	TRBD1	TRBV28	.	TGTGCCAGCTCACCACTACCCCCGGGACAGGGGGCCACTAGTTCACCCCTCCACTTT	CASSPLPPGQGATSSPLHF
TRBJ1-1	TRBD1	TRBV18	many	TGTGCCAGCTCACCGGGACAGGGTTTAAACACTGAAGCTTTCTTT	CASSPGQGLNTEAFF
TRBJ2-5	.	TRBV7-9	few	TGTGCCAGCAGCTTTCTGGAGTACCAAGAGACCCAGTACTTC	CASSFLEYQETQYF
TRBJ2-1	TRBD2	TRBV3-1	many	TGTGCCAGCAGCCACCGACTAGCGGGACTCAATGAGCAGTTCTTC	CASSHRLAGLNEQFF
TRBJ2-5	.	TRBV6-1	many	TGTGCCAGCAGTCAGACAGGACCCGCACAAGAGACCCAGTACTTC	CASSQTGPAQETQYF
TRBJ2-7	TRBD1	TRBV29-1	.	TGCAGCGTTGAGGGAACCGGACAGGGGCTATCCTACGAGCAGTACTTC	CSVEGTGQGLSYEQYF
TRBJ2-5	TRBD2	TRBV7-7	.	TGTGCTAGCAGCTGGGGACTAGCGGAGACCCAGTACTTC	CASSWGLAETQYF
TRBJ2-7	.	TRBV7-3	many	TGTGCCAGCAGTCTCGGACACGAACTAGGCTACGAGCAGTACTTC	CASSLGHELGYEQYF
TRBJ1-6	.	TRBV9	.	TGTGCCAGCAGCGTAGGGACGGCCTCCTATAATTCACCCCTCCACTTT	CASSVGTASYNSPLHF
TRBJ2-5	.	TRBV5-1	.	TGCGCCAGCAGCCCCTCGACTGGGGAGACCCAGTACTTC	CASSPSTGETQYF
TRBJ2-1	TRBD2	TRBV27	.	TGTGCCAGCAGTGGGAGGACTAGCAGTGGCAATGAGCAGTTCTTC	CASSGRTSSGNEQFF
TRBJ2-5	TRBD1	TRBV7-2	many	TGTGCCAGCAGCTCAAGGACAGGACAGGAGACCCAGTACTTC	CASSSRTGQETQYF
TRBJ2-5	TRBD2	TRBV2	many	TGTGCCAGCAGTCCCCGACTAGCGGGAGGAGAGACCCAGTACTTC	CASSPRLAGGETQYF
TRBJ1-1	.	TRBV6-1	few	TGTGCCAGCAGTTGGACTCTCCATACTGAAGCTTTCTTT	CASSWTLHTEAFF
TRBJ1-2	.	TRBV2	.	TGTGCCAGCAGCGGCCGACCTAACTATGGCTACACCTTC	CASSGRPNYGYTF
TRBJ1-2	.	TRBV3-1	many	TGTGCCAGCAGCCAATCTGCAGGGATCGGTGGCTACACCTTC	CASSQSAGIGGYTF
TRBJ1-6	.	TRBV6-1	few	TGTGCCAGCAGTGTCGACAGAGGTTCACCCCTCCACTTT	CASSVDRGSPLHF
TRBJ1-6	.	TRBV3-1	.	TGTGCCAGCAGCCGACAGGAATTAAATAATTCACCCCTCCACTTT	CASSRQELNNSPLHF
TRBJ2-7	TRBD2	TRBV3-1	.	TGTGCCAGCAGCCGCACCCCCTCGGGACTAGTGCTGTACGAGCAGTACTTC	CASSRTPSGLVLYEQYF
TRBJ2-7	TRBD2	TRBV7-2	many	TGTGCCAGCAGCCGCTGGGGGGGAACCTCCTACGAGCAGTACTTC	CASSRWGGTSYEQYF
TRBJ1-2	TRBD1	TRBV2	few	TGTGCCACCTACCCGGGACAGGGTAGGGGCTACACCTTC	CATYPGQGRGYTF
TRBJ1-2	.	TRBV19	.	TGTGCCAGTAGCACAGGAGCTTTCAACTATGGCTACACCTTC	CASSTGAFNYGYTF
TRBJ1-1	TRBD1	TRBV11-2	many	TGTGCCAGCAGCTCGGGGACAGGGGGCACTGAAGCTTTCTTT	CASSSGTGGTEAFF
TRBJ1-4	.	TRBV7-2	.	TGTGCCAGCAGCCCATCGAGTTCGGGATGGTGGGAAAAACTGTTTTTT	CASSPSSSGWWEKLFF
TRBJ2-7	.	TRBV5-8	.	TGTGCCAGCAGCAGGAACGAGGGGTACGAGCAGTACTTC	CASSRNEGYEQYF
TRBJ2-1	TRBD1	TRBV7-8	.	TGTGCCAGCAGCTTAGTAAGGGGGACAGGTCAGAGTCGGGTCGAGCAGTTCTTC	CASSLVRGTGQSRVEQFF
TRBJ1-5	TRBD1	TRBV12-3/TRBV12-4	few	TGTGCCAGCACTTTAGAGACAGGGAATCAGCCCCAGCATTTT	CASTLETGNQPQHF